This T cell receptor (beta chain) was retrieved from a study of regulatory T cells in long-lasting Graves disease. General study findings and limits: Limited samples may have lowered accuracy. Public clonotype sharing was higher in persistent than newly diagnosed patients.

According to the study, TCR beta libraries were built with iRepertoire HTBI primers and CDR3-region Arm-PCR. TCRdb reprocessed the multiplex PCR reads with MiXCR, giving one entry per CDR3 protein. The table shows 450,000 to 700,000 distinct CDR3 sequences, with 13% occurring only once. Time point reported: newly diagnosed GD, antithyroid drugs for less than 3 months. Construction of the TCR library relied on RNA isolated from PBMCs. Only a few counts were recorded for this clonotype. Antigen unknown. Germline V gene sequence: CDR1 SGHNT, CDR2 YYREEE (reference sequence). This CDR3 region has 13 residues. V lost 6 bases to trimming and J lost 3 bases, with 13 bases between them. This sample was also put to use in a study of T cells in Graves' hyperthyroidism and ophthalmopathy. As that study records: A 13 V-J model separated ophthalmopathy from stable hyperthyroidism.

The TCR comes from a man aged 25 to 40 with Graves disease. The sequencing here drew on peripheral blood mononuclear cells (PBMCs), taken at new diagnosis, from a patient treated with antithyroid drugs. The gene calls are TRBV5-4 and TRBJ2-7; the D is unclear. CDR3 sequence (DNA): TGTGCCAGCAACCCTGGCAGCCTCTACGAGCAGTACTTC. This translates into CASNPGSLYEQYF.